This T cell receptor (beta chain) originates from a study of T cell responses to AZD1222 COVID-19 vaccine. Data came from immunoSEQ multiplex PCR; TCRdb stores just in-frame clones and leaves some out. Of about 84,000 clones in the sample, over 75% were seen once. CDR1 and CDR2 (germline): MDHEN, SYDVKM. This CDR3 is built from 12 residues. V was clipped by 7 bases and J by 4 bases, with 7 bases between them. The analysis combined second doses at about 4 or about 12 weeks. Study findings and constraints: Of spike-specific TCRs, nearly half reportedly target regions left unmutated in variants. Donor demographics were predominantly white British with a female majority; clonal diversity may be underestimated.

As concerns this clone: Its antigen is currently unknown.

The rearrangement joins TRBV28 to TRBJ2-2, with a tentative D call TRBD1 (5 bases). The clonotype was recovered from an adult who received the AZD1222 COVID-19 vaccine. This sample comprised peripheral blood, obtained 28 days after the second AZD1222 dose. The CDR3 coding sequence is TGTGCCAGCACGGACACCACCGGGGAGCTGTTTTTT. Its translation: CASTDTTGELFF.